This T cell receptor (beta chain) was recovered during a study of low-dose radiotherapy and immunotherapy resistance in tumors (dated by TCRdb to the early 2020s). Regarding the complete study: Cohort 1 received 0.5 Gy per fraction every 2 weeks, with a prescribed total PTV dose of 6.5 Gy. Patients in Cohort 2 were given 1 Gy per fraction every two weeks, for a total of 13 Gy across 26 weeks. Nivolumab was administered intravenously as a 240 mg flat dose every two weeks, and ipilimumab was administered intravenously at 1 mg/kg every six weeks. Every two weeks, patients got intravenous cyclophosphamide at 200 mg/m2, given one day ahead of each radiation and immunotherapy administration. Starting on cycle 1 day 1, patients took 300 mg of aspirin by mouth once a day for four cycles. The trial did not randomize participants into treatment groups. The translational analysis covered eight patients: three from the first dose cohort and the first five from the second dose cohort.

A remark on this clonotype: Its recognized antigen is unknown. Base qualities were left out, and no much larger clone turns up one base away.

The data were produced on an Illumina HiSeq 2500. To make first-strand cDNA, Superscript III was used along with a set of TRAV- and TRBV-specific primers so that both the TCRalpha and TCRbeta chains were covered. TCRs were amplified for approximately 20 PCR cycles with Phusion, using a constant-region primer paired with the adapter attached to the V primers. Amplification of the isolated mRNA was done with the MessageAmp II aRNA Amplification Kit, which involved a roughly 16-hour in vitro transcription at 37 degrees C. The Dynabeads mRNA DIRECT Purification Kit was used to isolate the mRNA for TCR sequencing. Indexed Illumina adapters were added in a second Phusion PCR of around 27 cycles, and the PCR products were purified with AMPure XP beads. In the source study's methods: Custom Perl scripts were used to pool TCR sequences that encoded the same protein, to remove out-of-frame sequences, and to calculate the abundance of each clonotype. Any TCR sequence backed by just one read was left out of the analysis. The metrics used to describe the repertoires included Shannon entropy, Gini index, clonality, richness, and the frequency of TCRs shared between repertoires. In TCRdb, the public reads were trimmed at Q25 with fastp and aligned with MiXCR, with productive beta chains retained. Rows with one shared CDR3 protein collapse into an entry with the most common genes and DNA. The V and J calls, along with clone size, are taken from TCRdb and not from the paper's own processing. The sample has some 46,000 distinct CDR3 sequences on record, under 30% of them singletons. Together, the top ten hold around a tenth of the sample.

The CDR1 and CDR2 encoded by the germline V gene are MDHEN and SYDVKM. Compared with germline, V lacks 6 bases and J lacks 4 bases; bases without a gene match: 9. Reading from cysteine to phenylalanine, the CDR3 counts 15 amino acids. This entry keeps only the CDR3 DNA: 45 bases, framed from base 1. Per the publication, the time point label means: after trial treatment. The treatment or condition tag for this specimen amounts to: LDRT plus nivolumab, ipilimumab, low-dose cyclophosphamide and aspirin (RACIN trial). Donors were enrolled in RACIN, a single-arm phase I dose-escalation trial in which nivolumab, ipilimumab, aspirin, low-dose cyclophosphamide and low-dose radiotherapy were combined. Patients with advanced, TIL-negative solid tumors were considered eligible.

Sample: PBMCs, taken after low-dose radiotherapy plus immunotherapy. This receptor was identified in a male donor with prostate cancer. The rearrangement combines TRBV28 with TRBJ2-5; TRBD2 aligns with 9 central bases. The CDR3 protein is CASRLGGRARETQYF. Read as DNA, the sequence is TGTGCCAGCAGGTTAGGCGGGAGGGCGAGAGAGACCCAGTACTTC.